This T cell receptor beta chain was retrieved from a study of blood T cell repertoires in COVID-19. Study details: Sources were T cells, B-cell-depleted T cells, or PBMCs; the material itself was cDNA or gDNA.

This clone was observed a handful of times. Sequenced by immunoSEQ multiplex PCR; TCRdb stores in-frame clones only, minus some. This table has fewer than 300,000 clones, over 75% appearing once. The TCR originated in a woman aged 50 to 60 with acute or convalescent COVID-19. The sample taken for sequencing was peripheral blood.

The chain's CDR3 is CASSFEGASGANVLTF. CDR3 coding DNA: TGTGCCAGCAGCTTTGAGGGGGCGTCTGGGGCCAACGTCCTGACTTTC. The rearrangement joins TRBV7-3 to TRBJ2-6; 7 bases map to TRBD1. The trim removed 3 bases at V and 1 base at J, leaving 3 bases unmatched. CDR1 is SGHTA, CDR2 FQGTGA, per germline. The CDR3 totals 16 residues.